This T cell receptor (beta chain) was obtained from a study of T-cell reconstitution after alpha-beta-depleted transplantation in children. The CDR3 length is 15 residues. Trimming took 2 bases from V and 4 from J, leaving 12 bases between them. This clonotype was counted a few times. Unique molecular identifiers were incorporated into the prepared TCRbeta library. TCRdb re-analysed the PCR reads in MiXCR, keeping a single row per CDR3 protein. This sample has 670,000 or so distinct CDR3 sequences, with about an eighth found just once. This receptor was obtained from a girl aged 2 to 9 with congenital amegakaryocytic thrombocytopenia, due to receive a stem cell transplant. This material consisted of PBMCs, taken before TCRalphabeta/CD19-depleted stem cell transplant. The rearrangement uses TRBV12-3 or TRBV12-4 and TRBJ1-5; D is undetermined. The DNA for the CDR3 is TGTGCCAGCAGTTTATCTTTCTCGGGGAATCAGCCCCAGCATTTT. This sequence encodes CASSLSFSGNQPQHF.